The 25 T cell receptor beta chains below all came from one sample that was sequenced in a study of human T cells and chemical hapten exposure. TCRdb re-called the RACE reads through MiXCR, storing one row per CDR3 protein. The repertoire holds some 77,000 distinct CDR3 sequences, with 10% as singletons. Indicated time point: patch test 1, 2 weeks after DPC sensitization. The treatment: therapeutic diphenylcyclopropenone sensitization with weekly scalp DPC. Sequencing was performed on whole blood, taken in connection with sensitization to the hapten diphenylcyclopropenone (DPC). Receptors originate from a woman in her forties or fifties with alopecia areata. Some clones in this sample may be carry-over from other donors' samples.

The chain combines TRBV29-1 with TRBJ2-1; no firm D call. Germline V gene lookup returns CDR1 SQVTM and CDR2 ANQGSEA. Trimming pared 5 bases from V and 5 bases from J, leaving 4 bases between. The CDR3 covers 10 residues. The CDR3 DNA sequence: TGCAGCGTTTGGGACAATGAGCAGTTCTTC. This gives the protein CSVWDNEQFF.

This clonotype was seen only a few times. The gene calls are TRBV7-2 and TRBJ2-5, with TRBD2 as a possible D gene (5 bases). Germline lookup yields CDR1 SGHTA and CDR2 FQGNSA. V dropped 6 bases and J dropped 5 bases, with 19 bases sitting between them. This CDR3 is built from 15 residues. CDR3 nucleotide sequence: TGTGCCAGCAGACTAGACCTCTCCCCCCACGAGACCCAGTACTTC. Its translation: CASRLDLSPHETQYF.

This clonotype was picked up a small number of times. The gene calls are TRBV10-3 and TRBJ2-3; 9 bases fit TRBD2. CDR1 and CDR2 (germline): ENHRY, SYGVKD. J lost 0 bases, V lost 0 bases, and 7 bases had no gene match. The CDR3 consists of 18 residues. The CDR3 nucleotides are TGTGCCATCAGTGAGTCGAGAGGGCGGGAGGGCAGCACAGATACGCAGTATTTT. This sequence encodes CAISESRGREGSTDTQYF.

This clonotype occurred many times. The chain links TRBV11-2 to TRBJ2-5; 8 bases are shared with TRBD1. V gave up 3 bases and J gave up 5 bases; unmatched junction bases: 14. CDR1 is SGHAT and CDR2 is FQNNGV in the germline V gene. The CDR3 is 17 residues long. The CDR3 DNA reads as TGTGCCAGCAGCTTGTTGGGCAGGGGGCGAAGAATGGAGACCCAGTACTTC. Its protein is CASSLLGRGRRMETQYF.

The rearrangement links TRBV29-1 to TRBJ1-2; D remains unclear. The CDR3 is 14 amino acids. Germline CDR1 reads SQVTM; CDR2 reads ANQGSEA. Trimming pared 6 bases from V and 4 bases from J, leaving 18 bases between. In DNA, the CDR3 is TGCAGCGTCCTCGACTTTAGACTCACCTATGGCTACACCTTC. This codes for CSVLDFRLTYGYTF.

Here the CDR3 reads CASSLGTGGGIGELFF. CDR3 bases: TGTGCCAGCAGTCTTGGGACAGGGGGAGGAATCGGGGAGCTGTTTTTT. This rearrangement joins TRBV6-1 to TRBJ2-2; 11 bases map to TRBD1. The CDR3 spans 16 residues. The ends lost 5 bases at V and 7 bases at J; junction bases unmatched: 9. Germline assignment: CDR1 MNHNS and CDR2 SASEGT.

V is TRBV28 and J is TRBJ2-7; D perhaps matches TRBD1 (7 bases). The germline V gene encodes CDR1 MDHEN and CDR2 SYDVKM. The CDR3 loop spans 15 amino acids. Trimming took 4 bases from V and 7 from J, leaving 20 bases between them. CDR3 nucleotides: TGTGCCAGCAGTTCAGGGGGGAGAGCTCTGTGGGAGCAGTACTTC. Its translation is CASSSGGRALWEQYF.

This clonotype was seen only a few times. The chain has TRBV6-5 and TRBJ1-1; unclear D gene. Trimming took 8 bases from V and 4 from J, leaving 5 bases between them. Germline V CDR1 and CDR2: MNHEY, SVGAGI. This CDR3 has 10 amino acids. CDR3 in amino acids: CASYSTEAFF. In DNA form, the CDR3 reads TGTGCCAGCTATAGCACTGAAGCTTTCTTT.

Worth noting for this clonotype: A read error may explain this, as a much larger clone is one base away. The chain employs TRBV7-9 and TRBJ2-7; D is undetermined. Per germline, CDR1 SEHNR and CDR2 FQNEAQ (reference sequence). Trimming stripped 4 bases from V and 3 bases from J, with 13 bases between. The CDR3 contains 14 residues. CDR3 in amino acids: CASSSIGWYYEQYF. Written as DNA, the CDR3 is TGTGCCAGCAGCTCCATAGGCTGGTACTACGAGCAGTACTTC.

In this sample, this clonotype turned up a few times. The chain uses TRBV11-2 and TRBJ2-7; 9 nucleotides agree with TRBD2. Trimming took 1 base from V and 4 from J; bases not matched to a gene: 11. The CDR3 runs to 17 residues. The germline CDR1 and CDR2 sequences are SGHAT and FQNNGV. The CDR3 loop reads CASSLAHFSGSGYEQYF. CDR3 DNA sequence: TGTGCCAGCAGCTTAGCCCACTTTAGCGGGAGCGGTTACGAGCAGTACTTC.

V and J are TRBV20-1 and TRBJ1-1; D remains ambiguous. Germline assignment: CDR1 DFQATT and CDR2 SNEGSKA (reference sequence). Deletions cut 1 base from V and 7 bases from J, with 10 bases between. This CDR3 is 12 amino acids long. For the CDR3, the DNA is TGCAGTGCTAGAGGGGCGGGGTTTGAAGCTTTCTTT. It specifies CSARGAGFEAFF.

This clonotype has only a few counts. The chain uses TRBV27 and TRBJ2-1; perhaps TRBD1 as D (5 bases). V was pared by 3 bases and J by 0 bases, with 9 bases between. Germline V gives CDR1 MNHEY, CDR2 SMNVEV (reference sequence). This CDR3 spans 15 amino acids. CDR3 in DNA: TGTGCCAGCAGTTTTGAAGGGGACTCCTACAATGAGCAGTTCTTC. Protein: CASSFEGDSYNEQFF.

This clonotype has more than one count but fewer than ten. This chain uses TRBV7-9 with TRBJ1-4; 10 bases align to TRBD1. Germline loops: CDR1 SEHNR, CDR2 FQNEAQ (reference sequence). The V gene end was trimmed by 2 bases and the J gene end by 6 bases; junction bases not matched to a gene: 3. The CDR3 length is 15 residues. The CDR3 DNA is TGTGCCAGCAGCTTAATCGGGACAGGGGATGAAAAACTGTTTTTT. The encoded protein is CASSLIGTGDEKLFF.

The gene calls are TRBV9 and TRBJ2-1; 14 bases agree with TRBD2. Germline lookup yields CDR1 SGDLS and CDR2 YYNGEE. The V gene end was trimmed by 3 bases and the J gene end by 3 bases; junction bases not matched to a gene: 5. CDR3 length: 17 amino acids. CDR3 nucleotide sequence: TGTGCCAGCAGCGCCGGACTAGCGGGAGGTCTCTACAATGAGCAGTTCTTC. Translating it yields CASSAGLAGGLYNEQFF.

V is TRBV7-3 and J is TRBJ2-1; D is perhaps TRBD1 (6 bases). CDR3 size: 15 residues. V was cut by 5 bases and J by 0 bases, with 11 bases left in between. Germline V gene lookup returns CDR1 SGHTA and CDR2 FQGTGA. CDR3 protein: CASSLQGSSYNEQFF. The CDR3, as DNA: TGTGCCAGCAGCCTTCAGGGGAGCTCCTACAATGAGCAGTTCTTC.

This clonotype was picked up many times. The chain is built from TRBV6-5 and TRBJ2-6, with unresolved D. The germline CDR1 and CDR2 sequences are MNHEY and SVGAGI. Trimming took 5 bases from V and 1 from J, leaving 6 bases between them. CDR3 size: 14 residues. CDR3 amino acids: CASSRQSGANVLTF. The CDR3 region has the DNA TGTGCCAGCAGTAGACAATCTGGGGCCAACGTCCTGACTTTC.

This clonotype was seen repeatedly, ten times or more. CDR3 protein: CASSPLGFPDTQYF. The CDR3 DNA sequence: TGTGCCAGCAGCCCTTTGGGCTTTCCAGATACGCAGTATTTT. V is TRBV12-3 or TRBV12-4 and J is TRBJ2-3; D uncertain. Trimming pared 6 bases from V and 4 bases from J, leaving 14 bases between. The CDR3 length is 14 residues.

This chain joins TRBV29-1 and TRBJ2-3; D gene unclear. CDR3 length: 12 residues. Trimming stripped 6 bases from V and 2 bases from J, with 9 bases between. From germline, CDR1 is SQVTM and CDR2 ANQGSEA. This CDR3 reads CSVDRATDTQYF. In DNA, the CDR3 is TGCAGCGTGGACCGGGCCACAGATACGCAGTATTTT.

This CDR3 reads CASSLARTSLTDTQYF. For the CDR3, the DNA is TGTGCCAGCAGCTTGGCGAGGACTAGTCTCACAGATACGCAGTATTTT. V usage is TRBV5-8 and J usage is TRBJ2-3, with 7 positions matching TRBD2. CDR1 SGHTS and CDR2 YDEGEE come from the germline V gene. The CDR3 extends over 16 amino acids. V lost 0 bases and J lost 2; bases outside the gene matches: 6.

CDR3 in DNA: TGTGCCAGCAGCGTAGGCGAGGGCGCAGTCACAGATACGCAGTATTTT. The encoded protein is CASSVGEGAVTDTQYF. V usage is TRBV9 and J usage is TRBJ2-3, with D perhaps TRBD2 (5 bases). This CDR3 comprises 16 residues. Trimming shortened V by 0 bases and J by 2 bases, and 13 bases separated the two germline ends. Germline CDR1 is SGDLS and CDR2 is YYNGEE.

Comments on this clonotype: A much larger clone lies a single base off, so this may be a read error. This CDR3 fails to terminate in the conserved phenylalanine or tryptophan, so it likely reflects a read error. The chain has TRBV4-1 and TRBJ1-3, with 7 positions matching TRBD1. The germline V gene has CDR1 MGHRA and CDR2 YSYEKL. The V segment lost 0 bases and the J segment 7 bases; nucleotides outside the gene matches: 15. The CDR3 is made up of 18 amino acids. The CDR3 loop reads CASSQDGMRQGLANTIYL. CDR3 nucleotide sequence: TGCGCCAGCAGCCAAGATGGTATGCGACAGGGCCTAGCCAACACCATATATCTT.

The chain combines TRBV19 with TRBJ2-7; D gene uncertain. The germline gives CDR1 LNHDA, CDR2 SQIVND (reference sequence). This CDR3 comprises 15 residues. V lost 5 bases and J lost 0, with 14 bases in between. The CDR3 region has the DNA TGTGCCAGTAGTGTCGCGGTCGCCAACTCCTACGAGCAGTACTTC. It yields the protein CASSVAVANSYEQYF.

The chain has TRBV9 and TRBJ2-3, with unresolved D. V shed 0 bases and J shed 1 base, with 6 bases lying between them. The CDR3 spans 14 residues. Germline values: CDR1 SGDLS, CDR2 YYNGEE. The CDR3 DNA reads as TGTGCCAGCAGCGTAGACGATGGCACAGATACGCAGTATTTT. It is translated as CASSVDDGTDTQYF.

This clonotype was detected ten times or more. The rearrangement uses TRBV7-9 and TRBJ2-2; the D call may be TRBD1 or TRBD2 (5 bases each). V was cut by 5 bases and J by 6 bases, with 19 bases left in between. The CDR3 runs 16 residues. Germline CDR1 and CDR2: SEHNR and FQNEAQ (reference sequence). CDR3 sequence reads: CASSRTPPRGSGELFF. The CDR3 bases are TGTGCCAGCAGCAGGACACCTCCCCGCGGGTCCGGGGAGCTGTTTTTT.

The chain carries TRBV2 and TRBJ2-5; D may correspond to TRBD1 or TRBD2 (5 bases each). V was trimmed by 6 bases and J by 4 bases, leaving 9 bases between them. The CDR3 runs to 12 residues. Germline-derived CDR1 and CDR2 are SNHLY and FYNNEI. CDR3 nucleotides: TGTGCCAGCAGAATGGGGGTAGAGACCCAGTACTTC. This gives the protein CASRMGVETQYF. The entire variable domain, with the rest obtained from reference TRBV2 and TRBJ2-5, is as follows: EPEVTQTPSHQVTQMGQEVILRCVPISNHLYFYWYRQILGQKVEFLVSFYNNEISEKSEIFDDQFSVERPDGSNFTLKIRSTKLEDSAMYFCASRMGVETQYFGPGTRLLVL.